The rows below give T cell receptor beta chains drawn from one sample of a study of T cell responses to AZD1222 COVID-19 vaccine. Measured with immunoSEQ multiplex PCR; TCRdb has only the in-frame clones, and not every one. This table holds roughly 150,000 clones, roughly 90% found once. Sequencing used peripheral blood, obtained on day 0 of AZD1222 vaccination. The receptors originated from an adult in good health. CDR3s include the opening cysteine and the closing phenylalanine or tryptophan. A D gene is named only where the DNA matches it firmly. Size tells how often a clone was seen (once, few, many) or the class of an expanded clone, and some rows leave it out.

CDR3 DNA | CDR3 protein | clone size | V gene | D gene | J gene
TGTGCCAGTAGTATAATTCTGGCAGACTATGGCTACACCTTC | CASSIILADYGYTF | - | TRBV19 | - | TRBJ1-2
TGTGCCAGCAGTGAGGTCTATTACACCTTACCGGAATCGCGCACTGAAGCTTTCTTT | CASSEVYYTLPESRTEAFF | - | TRBV6-1 | - | TRBJ1-1
TGTGCCAGCAGCCTTTTAGTCTACAATGAGCAGTTCTTC | CASSLLVYNEQFF | - | TRBV11-1 | - | TRBJ2-1
TGTGCCAGCAGGACAGGGACCTACAATGAGCAGTTCTTC | CASRTGTYNEQFF | - | TRBV27 | TRBD1 | TRBJ2-1
TGTGCCAGCAGCCCTCGGGGCAGTCGTAACACCGGGGAGCTGTTTTTT | CASSPRGSRNTGELFF | - | TRBV11-3 | - | TRBJ2-2
TGCGCCAGCAGCCCTGGGGGTGGGACACTCTACGAGCAGTACTTC | CASSPGGGTLYEQYF | - | TRBV4-3 | - | TRBJ2-7
TGTGCCAGCAGCCCGAGGACTAGCGGGACCTACAATGAGCAGTTCTTC | CASSPRTSGTYNEQFF | - | TRBV11-3 | TRBD2 | TRBJ2-1
TGTGCCAGCAGCTTAGGGACGGGAAATCAGCCCCAGCATTTT | CASSLGTGNQPQHF | few | TRBV11-2 | - | TRBJ1-5
TGCGCCAGCAGCCCCGGACGTCACAATTCACCCCTCCACTTT | CASSPGRHNSPLHF | few | TRBV5-1 | - | TRBJ1-6
TGTGCCAGCGAGACAGGGGAGACTGAAGCTTTCTTT | CASETGETEAFF | - | TRBV19 | TRBD1 | TRBJ1-1
TGTGCCAGCAGTGACGACAGGGATAATTCACCCCTCCACTTT | CASSDDRDNSPLHF | - | TRBV6-4 | TRBD1 | TRBJ1-6
TGTGCCAGCAGTTTCGGGCCTGAAGCTTTCTTT | CASSFGPEAFF | - | TRBV12-3/TRBV12-4 | - | TRBJ1-1
TGTGCCAGCAGCTACACAGGGATTCTACGGGAGCAGTACTTC | CASSYTGILREQYF | - | TRBV7-9 | - | TRBJ2-7
TGTGCCAGTAGCAAGGGCCACTACGAGCAGTACTTC | CASSKGHYEQYF | - | TRBV19 | - | TRBJ2-7
TGTGCCAGCAGCTTGACCCAATCATCTCTAGGAAACACCATATATTTT | CASSLTQSSLGNTIYF | - | TRBV7-9 | - | TRBJ1-3
TGTGCCAGTAGTATAGAGAGGGCCGGGGAGCTGTTTTTT | CASSIERAGELFF | - | TRBV19 | - | TRBJ2-2
TGTGCCAGCAGCCCTCGACAGGGGGCAGGTCCCGATACGCAGTATTTT | CASSPRQGAGPDTQYF | - | TRBV6-2/TRBV6-3 | TRBD1 | TRBJ2-3
TGTGCCTGGAGTGGTGACAAGGGCCCTCAGCCCCAGCATTTT | CAWSGDKGPQPQHF | - | TRBV30 | - | TRBJ1-5
TGTGCCAGCAGCCAGGACAGGGTCAACACTGAAGCTTTCTTT | CASSQDRVNTEAFF | - | TRBV14 | TRBD1 | TRBJ1-1
TGTGCCACCAGCAGAGAGGGGGGGTTGCCCGATACGCAGTATTTT | CATSREGGLPDTQYF | once | TRBV15 | TRBD2 | TRBJ2-3
TGTGCCAGTAATGGGAATCTTTATGGCTACACCTTC | CASNGNLYGYTF | - | TRBV19 | - | TRBJ1-2
TGTGCCAGTAGTACTAGACAGGGTGGCAATGAAAAACTGTTTTTT | CASSTRQGGNEKLFF | - | TRBV19 | TRBD1 | TRBJ1-4
TGTGCCAGCAGTTTAGCGGCAGGGTTGAGGCCTGGAAACACCATATATTTT | CASSLAAGLRPGNTIYF | - | TRBV28 | - | TRBJ1-3
TGTGCCAGCAGTCGATTAGGCAGCATCAGGGAGGAGAATGAGCAGTTCTTC | CASSRLGSIREENEQFF | once | TRBV28 | - | TRBJ2-1
TGTGCCAGCCGAGCTACAGGGTATGAAAAACTGTTTTTT | CASRATGYEKLFF | - | TRBV12-3/TRBV12-4 | - | TRBJ1-4
TGTGCCAGCATAACCCTCGGTCGGACCCCCTACGAGCAGTACTTC | CASITLGRTPYEQYF | - | TRBV6-5 | - | TRBJ2-7
TGTGCCAGTGAGAAACAGGGGATGGGCACTGAAGCTTTCTTT | CASEKQGMGTEAFF | - | TRBV19 | TRBD1 | TRBJ1-1
TGTGCCAGCAGCTCGGACAGGGGTCTCAATGAGCAGTTCTTC | CASSSDRGLNEQFF | - | TRBV7-3 | TRBD1 | TRBJ2-1